This TCR beta chain derives from a study of response to subunit inactivated influenza vaccine. Overall study results and limits: The authors suggested that every seasonal influenza vaccination recruits few new T cells.

This clonotype has ten or more counts. The target antigen is unknown. The germline V gene has CDR1 MNHEY and CDR2 SMNVEV (reference sequence). V was clipped by 0 bases and J by 4 bases, with 10 bases between them. This CDR3 is built from 14 residues. TCRdb re-called the RT-PCR reads with MiXCR, one entry per CDR3 protein. The repertoire includes about 240,000 distinct CDR3 sequences, 9% to 15% of them detected once, and 7.8% sits in the top ten. This receptor was obtained from a man aged 45 to 65 who received an inactivated influenza vaccine. The V and J genes are TRBV27 and TRBJ2-7, with D uncertain. The source material was non-naive T cells sorted from PBMCs, sampled 14 days before vaccination. The CDR3 DNA is TGTGCCAGCAGTTTATCTTCTGCTTCTTACGAGCAGTACTTC. It codes for CASSLSSASYEQYF.